This T cell receptor (beta chain) is from a study of blood T cell repertoires in COVID-19. Study as a whole: The cDNA or gDNA used as material had been derived from T cells, B-cell-depleted T cells, or PBMCs.

The germline V gene encodes CDR1 LGHDT and CDR2 YNNKEL (reference sequence). The CDR3 length is 15 residues. The V segment lost 3 bases and the J segment 8 bases; nucleotides outside the gene matches: 5. As originally analysed: Amplified reference gene primers provided the basis for estimating nucleated cell counts. Clones were read by immunoSEQ multiplex PCR, and TCRdb kept only the in-frame ones, dropping some. The D gene and trimming were derived from the DNA, and the V and J assignments and clone size from that table. The table records about 280,000 clones, approximately 83% of them present only once.

This chain connects TRBV3-1 (or the pseudogene TRBV3-2) to TRBJ2-1; 12 positions agree with TRBD2. The TCR comes from a human donor in a cohort sampled during active COVID-19. Sequences were obtained from peripheral blood. The CDR3 sequence: CASSQTGLAGYEQFF. The CDR3 DNA is TGTGCCAGCAGCCAGACGGGACTAGCGGGCTATGAGCAGTTCTTC.